These 8 T cell receptor beta chains originate from one sample sequenced in a study of technical replicates of blood from several donors. Method: immunoSEQ multiplex PCR; TCRdb's copy keeps in-frame clones and lacks some. The sample lists about 60,000 clones; roughly 89% were seen once. Material for sequencing was PBMCs. These receptors were taken from a human donor in good health. Some clones in this sample may be carry-over from other donors' samples.

The V call is TRBV7-9, the J call TRBJ2-7; D is perhaps TRBD1 (6 bases). Trimming cost V 5 bases and J 3 bases, with 17 bases left between them. The length of the CDR3 is 15 residues. Germline V lookup: CDR1 SEHNR, CDR2 FQNEAQ (reference sequence). CDR3 nucleotide sequence: TGTGCCAGCAGCCCATCCGGGACAAGCAGCTACGAGCAGTACTTC. This codes for CASSPSGTSSYEQYF.

The rearrangement links TRBV19 to TRBJ2-3, with D uncertain. Germline assignment: CDR1 LNHDA and CDR2 SQIVND (reference sequence). The length of the CDR3 is 13 residues. Trimming stripped 0 bases from V and 6 bases from J, with 7 bases between. The DNA for the CDR3 is TGTGCCAGTAGTATAGATTGGGCCGATACGCAGTATTTT. Translation gives CASSIDWADTQYF.

The V gene is TRBV2, the J gene TRBJ2-7, with TRBD1 as a possible D gene (6 bases). V lost 4 bases to trimming and J lost 5 bases, with 15 bases between them. The CDR3 runs to 14 residues. The germline CDR1 and CDR2 sequences are SNHLY and FYNNEI. The CDR3 is CASSVRRRGDEQYF. CDR3 bases: TGTGCCAGCAGTGTCAGGCGCAGGGGAGACGAGCAGTACTTC.

The chain joins TRBV7-3 to TRBJ2-2; 7 nucleotides line up with TRBD2. After removal of 5 bases from V and 7 bases from J, the junction contained 4 bases not matched to a gene. The CDR3 totals 13 residues. The germline V gene encodes CDR1 SGHTA and CDR2 FQGTGA. In DNA, the CDR3 is TGTGCCAGCAGCACCCAGCGGGGCGGGGAGCTGTTTTTT. Translating it yields CASSTQRGGELFF.

This chain connects TRBV5-1 to TRBJ2-1; 10 nucleotides match TRBD2. V lost 5 bases to trimming and J lost 8 bases; unmatched junction nucleotides: 16. Germline CDR1 is SGHRS and CDR2 is YFSETQ. CDR3 length: 17 amino acids. CDR3 residues: CASSLALSSGSSDEQFF. The DNA for the CDR3 is TGCGCCAGCAGTCTGGCCCTCTCTAGCGGGAGTAGTGATGAGCAGTTCTTC.

The rearrangement uses TRBV15 and TRBJ2-7; 8 bases match TRBD1. The V and J ends lost 5 bases and 3 bases, in that order; junction bases with no gene match: 6. The CDR3 is 14 residues long. Germline V gives CDR1 LNHNV, CDR2 YYDKDF (reference sequence). The CDR3 region is CATSDPGTGYEQYF. DNA for the CDR3: TGTGCCACCAGCGACCCCGGGACAGGCTACGAGCAGTACTTC.

This clone has just one count. The J gene is TRBJ1-2, the V gene TRBV5-6; 8 nucleotides match TRBD1. The V and J ends lost 5 bases and 1 base, in that order; junction bases with no gene match: 7. Germline V CDR1 and CDR2: SGHDT, YYEEEE. The length of the CDR3 is 15 residues. The chain's CDR3 is CASRPGTGVNYGYTF. The CDR3 nucleotides read TGTGCCAGCAGACCCGGGACAGGTGTTAACTATGGCTACACCTTC.

Only a few counts were recorded for this clone. The V gene is TRBV5-1, the J gene TRBJ1-1; 7 bases agree with TRBD1. CDR3 size: 14 residues. V trimming: 0 bases; J trimming: 1 base; junction bases outside the gene matches: 0. Germline CDR1 reads SGHRS; CDR2 reads YFSETQ. The CDR3 here is CASSLDRGNTEAFF. CDR3 bases: TGCGCCAGCAGCTTGGACAGGGGGAACACTGAAGCTTTCTTT.